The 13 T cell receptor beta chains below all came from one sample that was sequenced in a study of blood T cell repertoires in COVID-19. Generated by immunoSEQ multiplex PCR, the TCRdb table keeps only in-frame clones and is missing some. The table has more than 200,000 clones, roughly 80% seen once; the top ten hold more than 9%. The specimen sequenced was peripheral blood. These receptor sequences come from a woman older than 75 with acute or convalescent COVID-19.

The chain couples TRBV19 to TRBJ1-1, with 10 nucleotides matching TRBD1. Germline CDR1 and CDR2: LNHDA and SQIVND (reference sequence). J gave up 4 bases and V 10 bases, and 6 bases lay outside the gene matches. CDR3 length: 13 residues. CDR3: CATTTGGVTEAFF. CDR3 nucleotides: TGTGCCACCACGACAGGGGGCGTCACTGAAGCTTTCTTT. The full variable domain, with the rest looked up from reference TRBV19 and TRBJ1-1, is DGGITQSPKYLFRKEGQNVTLSCEQNLNHDAMYWYRQDPGQGLRLIYYSQIVNDFQKGDIAEGYSVSREKKESFPLTVTSAQKNPTAFYLCATTTGGVTEAFFGQGTRLTVV.

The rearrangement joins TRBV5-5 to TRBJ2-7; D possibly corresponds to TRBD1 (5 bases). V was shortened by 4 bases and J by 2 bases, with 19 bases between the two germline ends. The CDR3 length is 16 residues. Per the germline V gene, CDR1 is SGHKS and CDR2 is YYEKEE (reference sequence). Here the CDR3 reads CASSAAGQGKTYEQYF. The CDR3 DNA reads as TGTGCCAGCAGCGCGGCCGGGCAGGGTAAAACCTACGAGCAGTACTTC.

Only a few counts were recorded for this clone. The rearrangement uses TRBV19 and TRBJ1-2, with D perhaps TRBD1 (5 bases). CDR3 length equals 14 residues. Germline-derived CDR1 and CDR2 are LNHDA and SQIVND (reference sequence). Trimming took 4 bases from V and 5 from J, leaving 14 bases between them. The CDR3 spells CASSNPGLLYGYTF. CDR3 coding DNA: TGTGCCAGTAGTAATCCGGGACTTCTTTATGGCTACACCTTC.

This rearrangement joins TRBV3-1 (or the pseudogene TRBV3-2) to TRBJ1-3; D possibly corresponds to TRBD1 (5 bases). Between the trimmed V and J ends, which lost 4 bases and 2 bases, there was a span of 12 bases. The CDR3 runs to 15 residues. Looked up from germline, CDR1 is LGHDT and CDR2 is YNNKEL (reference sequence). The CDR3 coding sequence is TGTGCCAGCAGCCCGGTTTCGGGGGCTGGAAACACCATATATTTT. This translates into CASSPVSGAGNTIYF.

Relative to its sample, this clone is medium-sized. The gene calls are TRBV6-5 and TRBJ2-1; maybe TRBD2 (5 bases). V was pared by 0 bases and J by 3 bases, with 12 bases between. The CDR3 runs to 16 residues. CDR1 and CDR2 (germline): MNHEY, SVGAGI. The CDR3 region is CASSYSSGEIYNEQFF. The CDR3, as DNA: TGTGCCAGCAGTTACTCGTCTGGGGAGATCTACAATGAGCAGTTCTTC.

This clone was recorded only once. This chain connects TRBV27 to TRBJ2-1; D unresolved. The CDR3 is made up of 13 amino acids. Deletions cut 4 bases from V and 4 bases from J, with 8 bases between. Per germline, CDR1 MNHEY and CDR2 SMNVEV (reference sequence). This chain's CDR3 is CASSSSGYNEQFF. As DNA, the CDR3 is TGTGCCAGCAGTTCATCCGGGTACAATGAGCAGTTCTTC.

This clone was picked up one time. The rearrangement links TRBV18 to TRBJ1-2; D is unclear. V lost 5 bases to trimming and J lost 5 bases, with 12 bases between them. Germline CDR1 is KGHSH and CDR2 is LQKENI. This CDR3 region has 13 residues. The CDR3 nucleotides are TGTGCCAGCTCAGGAGGCCCCCTTTATGGCTACACCTTC. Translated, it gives CASSGGPLYGYTF.

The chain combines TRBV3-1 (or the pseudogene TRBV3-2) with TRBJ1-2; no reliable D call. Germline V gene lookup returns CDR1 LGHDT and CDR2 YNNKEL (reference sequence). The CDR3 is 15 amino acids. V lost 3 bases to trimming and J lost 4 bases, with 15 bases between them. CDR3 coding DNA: TGTGCCAGCAGCCAGAATGCCGGGAGCACCTATGGCTACACCTTC. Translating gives CASSQNAGSTYGYTF.

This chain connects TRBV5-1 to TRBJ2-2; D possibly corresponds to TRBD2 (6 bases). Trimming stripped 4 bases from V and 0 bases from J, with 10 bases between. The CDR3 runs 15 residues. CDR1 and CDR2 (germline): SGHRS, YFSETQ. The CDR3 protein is CASSRESANTGELFF. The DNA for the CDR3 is TGCGCCAGCAGCCGGGAGAGCGCGAACACCGGGGAGCTGTTTTTT.

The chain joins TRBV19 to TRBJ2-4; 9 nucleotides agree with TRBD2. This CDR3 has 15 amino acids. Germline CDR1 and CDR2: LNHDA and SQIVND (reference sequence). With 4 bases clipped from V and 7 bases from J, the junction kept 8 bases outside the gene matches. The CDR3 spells CASSTPSGDLNIQYF. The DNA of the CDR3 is TGTGCCAGTAGTACCCCTAGCGGGGACCTGAACATTCAGTACTTC.

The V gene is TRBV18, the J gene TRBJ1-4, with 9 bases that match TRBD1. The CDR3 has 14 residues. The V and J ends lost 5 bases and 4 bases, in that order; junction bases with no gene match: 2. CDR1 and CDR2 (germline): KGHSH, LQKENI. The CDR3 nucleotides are TGTGCCAGCTCAGCGGGACAGGGTAATGAAAAACTGTTTTTT. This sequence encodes CASSAGQGNEKLFF.

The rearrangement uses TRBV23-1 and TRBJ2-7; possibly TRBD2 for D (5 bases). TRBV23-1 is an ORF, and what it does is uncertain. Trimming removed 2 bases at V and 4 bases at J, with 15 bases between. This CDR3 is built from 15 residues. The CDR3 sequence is CASSQLERPQYEQYF. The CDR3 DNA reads TGCGCCAGCAGTCAACTTGAGCGGCCTCAATACGAGCAGTACTTC.

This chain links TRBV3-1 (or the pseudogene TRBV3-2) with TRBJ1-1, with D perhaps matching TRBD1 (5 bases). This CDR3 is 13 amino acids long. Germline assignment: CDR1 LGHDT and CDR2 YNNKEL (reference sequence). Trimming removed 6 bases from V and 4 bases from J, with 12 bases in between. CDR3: CASSEQVSTEAFF. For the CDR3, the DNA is TGTGCCAGCAGTGAACAGGTGAGCACTGAAGCTTTCTTT.